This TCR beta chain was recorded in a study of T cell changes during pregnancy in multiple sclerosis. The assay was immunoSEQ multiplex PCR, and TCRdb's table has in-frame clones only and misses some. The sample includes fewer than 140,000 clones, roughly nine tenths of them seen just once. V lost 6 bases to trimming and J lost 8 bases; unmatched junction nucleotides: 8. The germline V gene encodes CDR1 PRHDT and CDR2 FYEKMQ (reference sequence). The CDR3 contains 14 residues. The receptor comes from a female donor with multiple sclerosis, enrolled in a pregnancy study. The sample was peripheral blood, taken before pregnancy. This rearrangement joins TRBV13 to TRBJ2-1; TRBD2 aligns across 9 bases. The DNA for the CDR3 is TGTGCCAGCAGTTACGGGACTAGCAAGCATGAGCAGTTCTTC. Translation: CASSYGTSKHEQFF.